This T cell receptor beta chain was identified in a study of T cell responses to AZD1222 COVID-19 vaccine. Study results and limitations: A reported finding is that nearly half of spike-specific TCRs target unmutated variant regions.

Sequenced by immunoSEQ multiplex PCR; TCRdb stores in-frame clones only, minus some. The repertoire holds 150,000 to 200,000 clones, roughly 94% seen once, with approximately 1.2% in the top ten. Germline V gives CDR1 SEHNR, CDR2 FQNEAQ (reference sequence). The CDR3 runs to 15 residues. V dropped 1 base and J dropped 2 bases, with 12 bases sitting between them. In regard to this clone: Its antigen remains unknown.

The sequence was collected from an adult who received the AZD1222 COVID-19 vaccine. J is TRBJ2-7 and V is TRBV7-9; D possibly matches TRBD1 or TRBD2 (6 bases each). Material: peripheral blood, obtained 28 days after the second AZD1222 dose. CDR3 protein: CASSLDGGLPYEQYF. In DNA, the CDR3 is TGTGCCAGCAGCTTAGATGGGGGGCTCCCCTACGAGCAGTACTTC. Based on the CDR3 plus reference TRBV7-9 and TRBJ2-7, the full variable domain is DTGVSQNPRHKITKRGQNVTFRCDPISEHNRLYWYRQTLGQGPEFLTYFQNEAQLEKSRLLSDRFSAERPKGSFSTLEIQRTEQGDSAMYLCASSLDGGLPYEQYFGPGTRLTVT.